These T cell receptor beta chains were read from a single sample in a study of cytomegalovirus exposure and HLA in healthy donors. Produced via immunoSEQ multiplex PCR; TCRdb's table is partial and in-frame only. The table records 120,000 or so clones, over 60% of them present only once. The sample taken for sequencing was PBMCs. The source of these receptors is a woman aged 40 to 50 in good health and CMV-seropositive. CDR3s include the opening cysteine and the closing phenylalanine or tryptophan. D genes are given only for firm matches. Size tells how often a clone was seen (once, few, many) or the class of an expanded clone, and some rows leave it out.

abundance	j_gene	d_gene	v_gene	CDR3aa	CDR3nt
NA	TRBJ1-1	NA	TRBV27	CASSTSGADQAFF	TGTGCCAGCAGTACCTCAGGGGCAGATCAAGCTTTCTTT
NA	TRBJ1-5	NA	TRBV11-2	CASSLGQDINQPQHF	TGTGCCAGCAGCTTAGGCCAGGACATCAATCAGCCCCAGCATTTT
NA	TRBJ1-2	TRBD1	TRBV19	CASSTGDGYTF	TGTGCCAGTAGCACAGGGGACGGCTACACCTTC
NA	TRBJ1-1	TRBD1	TRBV29-1	CSVARGSTEAFF	TGCAGCGTGGCCAGGGGGAGCACTGAAGCTTTCTTT
NA	TRBJ1-4	NA	TRBV27	CASRPGGQYEKLFF	TGTGCCAGCAGGCCCGGGGGGCAATATGAAAAACTGTTTTTT
few	TRBJ1-6	TRBD1	TRBV9	CASSPGQGHSPLHF	TGTGCCAGCAGCCCTGGACAGGGACATTCACCCCTCCACTTT
once	TRBJ2-7	NA	TRBV10-1	CASSEGQGRPYEQYF	TGCGCCAGCAGTGAGGGGCAAGGGAGGCCCTACGAGCAGTACTTC
NA	TRBJ2-1	TRBD2	TRBV4-1	CASSRSGEVVKYNEQFF	TGCGCCAGCAGCCGTAGCGGGGAGGTTGTAAAGTACAATGAGCAGTTCTTC
once	TRBJ2-1	NA	TRBV7-2	CASSSSPFGNEQFF	TGTGCCAGCAGCTCGAGTCCTTTTGGCAATGAGCAGTTCTTC
NA	TRBJ1-4	NA	TRBV25-1	CASSARGGTTNEKLFF	TGTGCCAGCAGTGCCCGGGGGGGAACAACTAATGAAAAACTGTTTTTT
few	TRBJ1-1	TRBD1	TRBV6-6	CASSYPGQGATEAFF	TGTGCCAGCAGTTACCCTGGTCAGGGGGCCACTGAAGCTTTCTTT
NA	TRBJ1-1	NA	TRBV7-2	CASSFTGPPNTEAFF	TGTGCCAGCAGCTTCACAGGGCCCCCGAACACTGAAGCTTTCTTT
NA	TRBJ1-2	NA	TRBV19	CASSAVNYGYTF	TGTGCCAGTAGCGCAGTTAACTATGGCTACACCTTC
NA	TRBJ2-7	TRBD1	TRBV2	CASRVDRESVEQYF	TGTGCCAGCAGGGTAGACAGGGAGTCGGTCGAGCAGTACTTC
NA	TRBJ2-5	NA	TRBV5-4	CASNQRGGQTQYF	TGTGCCAGCAACCAAAGGGGGGGACAGACCCAGTACTTC
few	TRBJ2-3	TRBD2	TRBV6-6	CASVTGGGADTQYF	TGTGCCAGCGTAACCGGGGGGGGAGCGGATACGCAGTATTTT
NA	TRBJ2-3	TRBD2	TRBV4-3	CASSQEAGALPGDTQYF	TGCGCCAGCAGCCAAGAAGCGGGGGCCCTGCCCGGGGATACGCAGTATTTT
NA	TRBJ2-5	TRBD1	TRBV29-1	CSVWPTGVETQYF	TGCAGCGTTTGGCCTACAGGGGTAGAGACCCAGTACTTC
NA	TRBJ1-3	NA	TRBV10-3	CAISEPSIGSFEGHTIYF	TGTGCCATCAGTGAGCCGTCTATTGGGAGCTTTGAGGGCCACACCATATATTTT
NA	TRBJ2-2	NA	TRBV11-1	CASSSRGPNTGELFF	TGTGCCAGCAGCTCCAGGGGCCCGAACACCGGGGAGCTGTTTTTT
NA	TRBJ1-1	NA	TRBV10-3	CAITGEVNTEAFF	TGTGCCATCACAGGGGAAGTGAACACTGAAGCTTTCTTT
NA	TRBJ1-4	NA	TRBV6-4	CASHGTRWGKLFF	TGTGCCAGCCACGGGACAAGATGGGGAAAACTGTTTTTT